This T cell receptor (beta chain) was observed in a study of T cell repertoires in cytomegalovirus infection. Overall study context: Well-studied HLA-B-restricted epitopes and recently identified HLA-C-restricted epitopes of CMV were both used in the study. Points from the study as a whole: The ex vivo response showed dominance by HLA-C-restricted CMV-specific TCR beta clonotypes.

This CDR3 has 15 amino acids. With 0 bases removed from V and 4 bases from J, the gap between germline ends came to 10 bases. Looked up from germline, CDR1 is MNHEY and CDR2 is SMNVEV (reference sequence). TCRdb reanalysed the reads using MiXCR and keeps one entry per CDR3 protein. The sample shows under 350,000 distinct CDR3 sequences, less than 25% of them seen only once. Comment on this clonotype: Its antigen is not identified.

The sequencing here drew on cultured PBMCs, taken from culture after CMV antigen stimulation. This receptor was obtained from a human donor in good health (CMV status not recorded). Some clones in this sample may be carry-over from other donors' samples. This chain links TRBV27 with TRBJ2-1; unclear D gene. The DNA of the CDR3 is TGTGCCAGCAGTTTATCCCGGGTCACTTACAATGAGCAGTTCTTC. Amino acids: CASSLSRVTYNEQFF.